Given below is one TCR beta chain in context. This sample stems from a study of T cell changes during pregnancy in multiple sclerosis. Clones were sequenced by immunoSEQ multiplex PCR, and TCRdb holds only the in-frame ones, with some missing. The repertoire holds about 92,000 clones, 85% to 95% seen once, with about 2.6% in the top ten. The V gene's germline CDR1 is SEHNR and CDR2 FQNEAQ (reference sequence). The CDR3 is 15 residues long. V was clipped by 4 bases and J by 3 bases, with 13 bases between them. The rearrangement joins TRBV7-9 to TRBJ1-3, with D perhaps TRBD1 (6 bases). This sample comprised peripheral blood, obtained in the first trimester of pregnancy. The receptor was isolated from a female donor with multiple sclerosis, enrolled in a pregnancy study. CDR3 coding DNA: TGTGCCAGCAGCTCGCACAGGACAGATGGAAACACCATATATTTT. This codes for CASSSHRTDGNTIYF.